Listed below are T cell receptor beta chains from one sample, sequenced in a study of T cell repertoires in cytomegalovirus infection. TCRdb re-called the reads with MiXCR, one entry per CDR3 protein. The table includes around 540,000 distinct CDR3 sequences, about 33% detected once. For these TCRs, the target antigens are not known. Specimen: cultured PBMCs, collected from culture after CMV antigen stimulation. Receptor source: a human donor in good health (CMV status not recorded). Some clones in this sample may be carry-over from other donors' samples. The CDR3 runs from the conserved cysteine through the conserved F or W. D genes are given only for firm matches. Clone size is not always given. Where it is, it says once, few, many or a class for expanded clones.

v_call,d_call,j_call,clone_size,cdr3_nt,cdr3_aa
TRBV29-1,TRBD2,TRBJ2-1,NA,TGCAGCGTTGTCTTACTAGCGGATAATGAGCAGTTCTTC,CSVVLLADNEQFF
TRBV28,TRBD1,TRBJ2-7,few,TGTGCCAGCATCCCCGGGACAGGGACCTACGAGCAGTACTTC,CASIPGTGTYEQYF
TRBV27,NA,TRBJ2-7,NA,TGTGCCAGCAGTCAGCCTTCAAAAGCCTACGAGCAGTACTTC,CASSQPSKAYEQYF
TRBV6-5,NA,TRBJ1-1,NA,TGTGCCAGCAGTTACCAAGCGGACACTGAAGCTTTCTTT,CASSYQADTEAFF
TRBV4-1,TRBD2,TRBJ2-1,NA,TGCGCCAGCAGCCCCGGACTAGCGGGACCCAGTTACAATGAGCAGTTCTTC,CASSPGLAGPSYNEQFF
TRBV12-3/TRBV12-4,NA,TRBJ2-2,NA,TGTGCCAGCAGTTTAAGGGGGGGCCGGGTCACCGGGGAGCTGTTTTTT,CASSLRGGRVTGELFF
TRBV6-8,TRBD1,TRBJ2-3,NA,TGTGCCAGCAGTTACGAAGGACAGGCTCCAGATACGCAGTATTTT,CASSYEGQAPDTQYF
TRBV30,TRBD2,TRBJ2-5,many,TGTGCCTGGAGTGCTGGGACTAGCGGACAAGAGACCCAGTACTTC,CAWSAGTSGQETQYF
TRBV7-8,NA,TRBJ2-2,NA,TGTGCCAGCAGCTTAGGGGTACAGGGTCCCGGGGAGCTGTTTTTT,CASSLGVQGPGELFF
TRBV18,NA,TRBJ2-3,NA,TGTGCCAGCTCACCTTTTAACAGGGAGAGCACAGATACGCAGTATTTT,CASSPFNRESTDTQYF
TRBV2,NA,TRBJ2-4,NA,TGTGCCAGCAGGCTTCTTCTAGCCAAAAACATTCAGTACTTC,CASRLLLAKNIQYF
TRBV7-2,TRBD1,TRBJ1-2,many,TGTGCCAGCAGCGGGGGACAGGGGTTCCGTGGCTACACCTTC,CASSGGQGFRGYTF
TRBV6-6,TRBD2,TRBJ2-3,NA,TGTGCCAGCAGTTACTCGCCTCTCCGAGCGGGAGACACAGATACGCAGTATTTT,CASSYSPLRAGDTDTQYF
TRBV19,TRBD1,TRBJ2-1,NA,TGTGCCAGTAGTGACCAGGGGGCCCGGAAGAGCTCCTACAATGAGCAGTTCTTC,CASSDQGARKSSYNEQFF
TRBV7-2,NA,TRBJ2-7,NA,TGTGCCAGCAGCACCAGGACAGCTCCCTACGAGCAGTACTTC,CASSTRTAPYEQYF
TRBV11-3,TRBD2,TRBJ2-1,NA,TGTGCCAGCAGCCCAGGACTAGCGGGAGGGCTGAATGAGCAGTTCTTC,CASSPGLAGGLNEQFF
TRBV20-1,TRBD2,TRBJ2-3,NA,TGCAGTGCTTCTAGCGGGATCGCAGATACGCAGTATTTT,CSASSGIADTQYF
TRBV6-1,TRBD2,TRBJ2-1,NA,TGTGCCAGCAGGACCGGACTAGCGGGAGGGCAGAGGGTCAATGAGCAGTTCTTC,CASRTGLAGGQRVNEQFF
TRBV6-2/TRBV6-3,NA,TRBJ1-2,NA,TGTGCCAGCAGTTACCCGTCGGGGCGGAACTATGGCTACACCTTC,CASSYPSGRNYGYTF
TRBV7-2,NA,TRBJ2-4,few,TGTGCCAGCAGCCAGGGTTTAGCTCTAGCCAAAAACATTCAGTACTTC,CASSQGLALAKNIQYF
TRBV7-9,NA,TRBJ2-1,NA,TGTGCCAGTGAGGTTGGAGGGCTGCTTTACAATGAGCAGTTCTTC,CASEVGGLLYNEQFF
TRBV20-1,NA,TRBJ2-3,NA,TGCAGTGCTAGAGATTACAGCGTGAGCACAGATACGCAGTATTTT,CSARDYSVSTDTQYF
TRBV7-8,NA,TRBJ1-2,many,TGTGCCAGCAGCTTCGGGGGTTTGGGTGGCTACACCTTC,CASSFGGLGGYTF
TRBV12-3/TRBV12-4,NA,TRBJ1-5,few,TGTGCCAGCAGCCGTGGACAGATACTTGAACAGCCCCAGCATTTT,CASSRGQILEQPQHF
TRBV10-3,NA,TRBJ1-2,few,TGTGCCATCAGTGAGGGAACAGGGTCGGTGTCGGGCTACACCTTC,CAISEGTGSVSGYTF
TRBV7-9,TRBD2,TRBJ2-5,NA,TGTGCCATACAGTGGACTAGCGGAGAGACCCAGTACTTC,CAIQWTSGETQYF
TRBV11-3,TRBD1,TRBJ2-3,few,TGTGCCAGCAGCCCTCCGATCTGGACAGGAACAGATACGCAGTATTTT,CASSPPIWTGTDTQYF
TRBV12-3/TRBV12-4,TRBD2,TRBJ2-5,few,TGTGCCAGCAGACCCAGGGGACTAGGCCAAGAGACCCAGTACTTC,CASRPRGLGQETQYF
TRBV11-3,NA,TRBJ2-4,few,TGTGCCAGCAGCTTAGATCAGGCTAAGGGTAACATTCAGTACTTC,CASSLDQAKGNIQYF
TRBV7-4,NA,TRBJ1-6,many,TGTGCCAGCAGCTTAGAGATGAATTCACCCCTCCACTTT,CASSLEMNSPLHF
TRBV7-8,NA,TRBJ2-1,few,TGTGCCAGCAGCTTAGCGGTAGGCCGGATGGACAATGAGCAGTTCTTC,CASSLAVGRMDNEQFF
TRBV5-1,NA,TRBJ1-1,many,TGCGCCAGCAGCCAAGGGCAGGACCCTATGAACACTGAAGCTTTCTTT,CASSQGQDPMNTEAFF
TRBV6-2/TRBV6-3,NA,TRBJ1-2,NA,TGTGCCAGCAGTTACAAGGTACACTATGGCTACACCTTC,CASSYKVHYGYTF
TRBV12-3/TRBV12-4,NA,TRBJ1-1,NA,TGTGCCAGCAGTTTAGACGGGTACACTGAAGCTTTCTTT,CASSLDGYTEAFF
TRBV28,NA,TRBJ2-7,NA,TGTGCCAGCAGTTTTCAAGGGGGGGCCTACGAGCAGTACTTC,CASSFQGGAYEQYF
TRBV28,NA,TRBJ2-6,NA,TGTGCCAGCCACGAAACAGGGTTAGGGGGGACCCTGACTTTC,CASHETGLGGTLTF
TRBV7-2,TRBD2,TRBJ2-3,NA,TGTGCCAGCAGCCAACGTAGCGGGAGGGCCCTCGGCACAGATACGCAGTATTTT,CASSQRSGRALGTDTQYF